The 19 T cell receptor beta chains listed next were all sequenced from one sample in a study of cytomegalovirus exposure and HLA in healthy donors. Profiled with immunoSEQ multiplex PCR; TCRdb holds only in-frame clones, not every one. In the table there are approximately 98,000 clones, around 95% of which are singletons. The sequencing input was PBMCs. All receptors derive from a woman between 18 and 30 years old in good health and CMV-seronegative.

This chain joins TRBV27 and TRBJ1-2; D ambiguous. CDR1 is MNHEY, CDR2 SMNVEV, per germline (reference sequence). The CDR3 loop spans 13 amino acids. Trimming stripped 0 bases from V and 7 bases from J, with 9 bases between. The CDR3 DNA sequence: TGTGCCAGCAGTTTATCGAGGGATGGTGGCTACACCTTC. Its translation: CASSLSRDGGYTF.

The chain carries TRBV10-3 and TRBJ2-7, with D possibly matching TRBD2 (7 bases). CDR1 is ENHRY, CDR2 SYGVKD, per germline. V was trimmed by 2 bases and J by 4 bases, leaving 15 bases between them. The CDR3 sequence is 15 residues long. The chain's CDR3 is CAISEGRGGSYEQYF. The CDR3 DNA sequence: TGTGCCATCAGTGAGGGGAGGGGGGGATCTTACGAGCAGTACTTC.

This chain links TRBV28 with TRBJ2-2; D perhaps matches TRBD2 (7 bases). Trimming pared 6 bases from V and 4 bases from J, leaving 15 bases between. CDR1 and CDR2 from the germline V gene are MDHEN and SYDVKM. CDR3 length: 15 amino acids. CDR3 coding DNA: TGTGCCAGCAGACGGGGGGCAGGGAGCACCGGGGAGCTGTTTTTT. This sequence encodes CASRRGAGSTGELFF.

The chain is built from TRBV5-1 and TRBJ1-6; 8 bases are a match to TRBD1. The junction had 9 bases not matched to a gene; V was cut back by 0 bases and J by 10 bases. The CDR3 is 16 residues long. Germline loops: CDR1 SGHRS, CDR2 YFSETQ. The CDR3 region is CASSLVYQGAGSPLHF. The CDR3 DNA follows: TGCGCCAGCAGCTTGGTATATCAGGGGGCAGGATCACCCCTCCACTTT. Full variable domain (missing parts from reference TRBV5-1 and TRBJ1-6): KAGVTQTPRYLIKTRGQQVTLSCSPISGHRSVSWYQQTPGQGLQFLFEYFSETQRNKGNFPGRFSGRQFSNSRSEMNVSTLELGDSALYLCASSLVYQGAGSPLHFGNGTRLTVT.

The chain employs TRBV7-3 and TRBJ2-3; D is perhaps TRBD2 (5 bases). This CDR3 is built from 13 residues. V was clipped by 5 bases and J by 6 bases, with 12 bases between them. CDR1 SGHTA and CDR2 FQGTGA come from the germline V gene. The CDR3 DNA reads TGTGCCAGCAGCATATACGGCGGGGATACGCAGTATTTT. Its translation is CASSIYGGDTQYF.

The chain has TRBV29-1 and TRBJ2-1, with 10 bases fitting TRBD1. Germline V CDR1 and CDR2: SQVTM, ANQGSEA. This CDR3 comprises 13 residues. V dropped 5 bases and J dropped 7; count of bases not matched to a gene: 5. CDR3 sequence (DNA): TGCAGCGTTACGGGACAGGGGAGGAATGAGCAGTTCTTC. Amino acid sequence: CSVTGQGRNEQFF.

This sequence joins TRBV5-1 and TRBJ2-7; 14 nucleotides match TRBD2. Germline lookup yields CDR1 SGHRS and CDR2 YFSETQ. The ends lost 3 bases at V and 3 bases at J; junction bases unmatched: 8. The CDR3 totals 17 residues. CDR3 bases: TGCGCCAGCAGCTCGGGGACTAGCGGGGGAAAACTCTACGAGCAGTACTTC. This gives the protein CASSSGTSGGKLYEQYF.

V gene TRBV6-5 combines with J gene TRBJ1-2; D possibly corresponds to TRBD1 (5 bases). V lost 10 bases, J lost 4 bases, and 13 bases lay in between. Germline V gene sequence: CDR1 MNHEY, CDR2 SVGAGI. This CDR3 is built from 12 residues. CDR3 bases: TGTGCCATCAGAGGGGTGAGCTATGGCTACACCTTC. Translated, it gives CAIRGVSYGYTF.

In its sample, this clone was seen once. V is TRBV5-6 and J is TRBJ2-4; TRBD2 might be the D (6 bases). The CDR3 is made up of 16 amino acids. V lost 0 bases and J 1 base, leaving 11 bases between the germline ends. Germline CDR1 SGHDT, CDR2 YYEEEE. CDR3 protein: CASSLVGGTAKNIQYF. The CDR3, as DNA: TGTGCCAGCAGCTTGGTGGGGGGTACGGCCAAAAACATTCAGTACTTC.

V gene TRBV9 combines with J gene TRBJ2-2, with 10 bases that match TRBD1. CDR3 length: 15 amino acids. Germline lookup yields CDR1 SGDLS and CDR2 YYNGEE. V lost 5 bases, J lost 5 bases, and 6 bases stayed unmatched. This CDR3 reads CASSRGTGVTGELFF. As DNA, the CDR3 is TGTGCCAGCAGTCGGGGGACAGGGGTAACCGGGGAGCTGTTTTTT.

The chain recombines TRBV2 with TRBJ1-1; D not certain. CDR1 is SNHLY and CDR2 is FYNNEI in the germline V gene. The length of the CDR3 is 13 residues. V lost 5 bases and J lost 1, with 8 bases in between. CDR3 in DNA: TGTGCCAGCAGTAGACACTCGAACACTGAAGCTTTCTTT. It is translated as CASSRHSNTEAFF.

The chain carries TRBV4-1 and TRBJ2-1; 11 nucleotides agree with TRBD2. The CDR3 runs to 15 residues. Germline V gene lookup returns CDR1 MGHRA and CDR2 YSYEKL. Trimming at V came to 4 bases and at J to 4 bases, leaving 3 bases not matched to a gene. The CDR3 nucleotides are TGCGCCAGCAGCCCGGGACTAGCGGATTACAATGAGCAGTTCTTC. Encoded protein: CASSPGLADYNEQFF.

The chain joins TRBV7-7 to TRBJ2-1; 11 bases match TRBD1. This CDR3 is 16 amino acids long. The V gene's germline CDR1 is SSHAT and CDR2 FNYEAQ (reference sequence). The J segment lost 7 bases and the V segment lost 5 bases, leaving 10 bases of the junction unmatched. For the CDR3, the DNA is TGTGCCAGCAGCCCCGGAGTGGACAGGGGGCGAAATGAGCAGTTCTTC. Its protein product is CASSPGVDRGRNEQFF.

CDR3: CASSSTLREDKPEEAFF. The CDR3 nucleotides read TGTGCCAGCAGCTCGACGTTAAGAGAAGACAAACCCGAAGAAGCTTTCTTT. The chain uses TRBV7-9 and TRBJ1-1, with no clear D. The CDR3 consists of 17 residues. Trimming took 4 bases from V and 8 from J, leaving 26 bases between them. Germline values: CDR1 SEHNR, CDR2 FQNEAQ (reference sequence).

The rearrangement joins TRBV7-2 to TRBJ2-7, with D tentatively TRBD2 (5 bases). This CDR3 has 14 amino acids. Looked up from germline, CDR1 is SGHTA and CDR2 is FQGNSA. Trimming left V 5 bases short and J 5 bases short, with 16 bases between. CDR3 sequence: CASSGELAAHEQYF. The DNA for the CDR3 is TGTGCCAGCAGCGGGGAGCTAGCTGCCCACGAGCAGTACTTC.

This rearrangement joins TRBV5-1 to TRBJ2-3, with D possibly being TRBD1 (5 bases). The CDR3 has 15 amino acids. The V gene lost 0 bases and the J gene lost 0 bases, with 8 bases spanning the gap. The germline gives CDR1 SGHRS, CDR2 YFSETQ. Here the CDR3 reads CASSLGQTSTDTQYF. DNA of the CDR3: TGCGCCAGCAGCTTGGGACAGACCAGCACAGATACGCAGTATTTT.

The rearrangement links TRBV11-3 to TRBJ2-7; D call uncertain. CDR1 is SGHNT, CDR2 YENEEA, per germline. CDR3 length: 13 amino acids. V gave up 4 bases and J gave up 1 base, with 8 bases separating them. CDR3 residues: CASSSGDSYEQYF. CDR3 coding DNA: TGTGCCAGCAGCTCAGGCGATTCCTACGAGCAGTACTTC.

The chain combines TRBV6-1 with TRBJ2-2, with 10 bases fitting TRBD1. CDR3 size: 15 residues. V gave up 7 bases and J gave up 2 bases; unmatched junction bases: 4. Per germline, CDR1 MNHNS and CDR2 SASEGT. CDR3 in DNA: TGTGCCAGCATGCGGACAGGGGGAAACACCGGGGAGCTGTTTTTT. Its translation is CASMRTGGNTGELFF.

This chain joins TRBV5-4 and TRBJ2-7; TRBD1 matches 7 bases. CDR1 is SGHNT and CDR2 is YYREEE in the germline V gene (reference sequence). The CDR3 consists of 17 residues. V was clipped by 0 bases and J by 2 bases; unmatched bases: 11. The DNA of the CDR3 is TGTGCCAGCAGCTTGGCGAAGATTGGGACAGCCACCTACGAGCAGTACTTC. Encoded protein: CASSLAKIGTATYEQYF.